These 6 T cell receptor beta chains were all obtained from the same sample, sequenced in a study of human T cells and chemical hapten exposure. The time point here: pre-sensitization, week 0. Treatment meaning: therapeutic diphenylcyclopropenone sensitization with weekly scalp DPC. From the RACE reads, TCRdb called clonotypes with MiXCR, one entry per CDR3 protein. The sample includes around 330,000 distinct CDR3 sequences, around 5% of them seen just once. Source: whole blood, taken in connection with sensitization to the hapten diphenylcyclopropenone (DPC). These receptors all stem from a woman between 18 and 29 years old with alopecia areata. Some clones in this sample may be carry-over from other donors' samples.

The chain is built from TRBV6-5 and TRBJ1-2; weak D call: TRBD1 (5 bases). The ends were cut back, 6 bases at V and 7 bases at J, with 12 bases in the middle. In germline, CDR1 is MNHEY, CDR2 SVGAGI. The CDR3 is 12 residues long. The CDR3 bases are TGTGCCAGCAGCAATGGGGGGAGTGGCTACACCTTC. As protein: CASSNGGSGYTF.

This clonotype was detected only a few times. The rearrangement links TRBV12-3 or TRBV12-4 to TRBJ1-2, with 7 bases identical to TRBD1. With 7 bases clipped from V and 6 bases from J, the junction kept 5 bases outside the gene matches. The CDR3 spans 12 residues. The CDR3 region is CASTFTGDGYTF. The CDR3 DNA reads TGTGCCAGCACCTTTACAGGGGATGGCTACACCTTC.

The chain employs TRBV9 and TRBJ2-1; the match to TRBD1 covers 10 bases. Germline CDR1 SGDLS, CDR2 YYNGEE. The J segment lost 10 bases and the V segment lost 0 bases, leaving 7 bases of the junction unmatched. The length of the CDR3 is 15 residues. The DNA for the CDR3 is TGTGCCAGCAGCGTAGGGACAGGGGGAAGATGGGAGCAGTTCTTC. As protein: CASSVGTGGRWEQFF.

This clonotype was detected ten times or more. The V call is TRBV6-5, the J call TRBJ1-4; 7 bases match TRBD1. CDR1 and CDR2 (germline): MNHEY, SVGAGI. Trimming took 1 base from V and 4 from J; bases not matched to a gene: 3. The CDR3 has 15 residues. DNA for the CDR3: TGTGCCAGCAGTTACTTACAGGGGAGTAATGAAAAACTGTTTTTT. Translated: CASSYLQGSNEKLFF.

This clonotype was observed many times. The V gene is TRBV5-4, the J gene TRBJ2-1, with D unclear. Germline V gene data show CDR1 as SGHNT and CDR2 as YYREEE (reference sequence). The CDR3 contains 13 residues. Deletions cut 4 bases from V and 6 bases from J, with 11 bases between. The CDR3 DNA sequence: TGTGCCAGCAGCGCTAGTTGGGGCAATGAGCAGTTCTTC. This sequence encodes CASSASWGNEQFF.

V usage is TRBV27 and J usage is TRBJ2-7; D tentatively reads TRBD1 or TRBD2 (5 bases each). Per germline, CDR1 MNHEY and CDR2 SMNVEV (reference sequence). The V end was cut by 2 bases, the J end by 0 bases, with 11 bases between. The length of the CDR3 is 15 residues. The CDR3 region is CASSLTGTVSYEQYF. CDR3 DNA sequence: TGTGCCAGCAGTTTAACCGGGACGGTCTCCTACGAGCAGTACTTC.